This T cell receptor beta chain was observed in a study of immune cell composition in non-small cell lung cancer. On this clone: Its cognate antigen is unknown.

Whole-study findings and limits: Roughly 82% of squamous and 30% to 35% of adenocarcinoma cases had tumour-associated clones >0.5%. Lung squamous cell carcinoma tumours had significantly higher top 10 clone scores and productive clonality than lung adenocarcinoma.

Here immunoSEQ multiplex PCR was the method, and the copy in TCRdb shows in-frame clones only, minus some. The sample lists roughly 2,500 clones, over 65% occurring once. Germline-derived CDR1 and CDR2 are MDHEN and SYDVKM. This CDR3 is 16 amino acids long. With 1 base removed from V and 0 bases from J, the gap between germline ends came to 12 bases. Source material: lung tumor tissue. The V and J genes are TRBV28 and TRBJ1-1; D uncertain. This clonotype was obtained from a human donor with non-small cell lung cancer. CDR3 region: CASSLSWVTMNTEAFF. The CDR3 DNA reads as TGTGCCAGCAGTTTATCCTGGGTGACAATGAACACTGAAGCTTTCTTT. Combining the CDR3 with reference TRBV28 and TRBJ1-1 gives the whole variable domain DVKVTQSSRYLVKRTGEKVFLECVQDMDHENMFWYRQDPGLGLRLIYFSYDVKMKEKGDIPEGYSVSREKKERFSLILESASTNQTSMYLCASSLSWVTMNTEAFFGQGTRLTVV.